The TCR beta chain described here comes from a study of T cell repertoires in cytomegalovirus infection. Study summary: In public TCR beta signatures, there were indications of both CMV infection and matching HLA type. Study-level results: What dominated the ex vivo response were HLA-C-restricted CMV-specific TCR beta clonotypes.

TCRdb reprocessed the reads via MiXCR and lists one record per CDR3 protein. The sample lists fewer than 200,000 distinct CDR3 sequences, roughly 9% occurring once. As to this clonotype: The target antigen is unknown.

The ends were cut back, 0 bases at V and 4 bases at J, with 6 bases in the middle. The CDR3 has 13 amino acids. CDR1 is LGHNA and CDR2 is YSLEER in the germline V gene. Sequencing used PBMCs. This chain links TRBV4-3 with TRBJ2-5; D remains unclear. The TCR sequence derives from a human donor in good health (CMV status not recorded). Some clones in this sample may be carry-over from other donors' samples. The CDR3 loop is CASSQDTPETQYF. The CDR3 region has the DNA TGCGCCAGCAGCCAAGACACCCCAGAGACCCAGTACTTC.